The source of this TCR beta chain is a study of T cell clonotyping in hematopoietic cell transplantation. Libraries were prepared by immunoSEQ multiplex PCR; TCRdb keeps only in-frame clonotypes and omits some of them. The table records 5,500 to 7,000 clones, 85% to 90% of them present only once. V dropped 3 bases and J dropped 4 bases, with 7 bases sitting between them. Per germline, CDR1 LNHDA and CDR2 SQIVND (reference sequence). The CDR3 runs to 13 residues. The TCR comes from a female patient in her fifties or sixties who had an allogeneic stem cell transplant from an unrelated donor, so the T cells may come from the graft donor. Some clones in this sample may be carry-over from other donors' samples. Here the sequenced sample was peripheral blood mononuclear cells, taken 180 days after allogeneic stem cell transplant. This chain links TRBV19 with TRBJ1-5, with unresolved D. The DNA of the CDR3 is TGTGCCAGTAGTATCGGCGGGAATCAGCCCCAGCATTTT. Translated: CASSIGGNQPQHF.